This T cell receptor beta chain was observed in a study of blood T cell repertoires in COVID-19. Study-wide context: Material from acute and convalescent COVID-19 was sourced from the United States, Italy and Spain.

The Seattle site enrolled patients during active infection and followed them longitudinally. The data were produced by immunoSEQ multiplex PCR, yet TCRdb's version contains in-frame clones alone and is incomplete. The repertoire holds about 150,000 clones, approximately 83% seen once, with approximately 8% in the top ten. The germline gives CDR1 KGHSH, CDR2 LQKENI. The ends lost 2 bases at V and 7 bases at J; junction bases unmatched: 6. CDR3 length: 15 amino acids. The sample taken for sequencing was peripheral blood. The rearrangement joins TRBV18 to TRBJ1-4; the match to TRBD1 covers 8 bases. The receptor comes from a woman in her sixties with COVID-19, enrolled during active disease. CDR3 amino acids: CASSPVAGGGEKLFF. In DNA form, the CDR3 reads TGTGCCAGCTCACCAGTTGCAGGGGGCGGTGAAAAACTGTTTTTT.